This TCR beta chain was identified in a study of regulatory T cells in long-lasting Graves disease. In building TCR beta libraries, iRepertoire HTBI primers were used together with Arm-PCR of CDR3 regions. TCRdb re-derived calls from the multiplex PCR reads in MiXCR, one entry per CDR3 protein. This table has 400,000 or so distinct CDR3 sequences, about a fifth appearing once. This clonotype was counted many times. Its specificity is not known. Germline V gene lookup returns CDR1 SNHLY and CDR2 FYNNEI. Deletions cut 6 bases from V and 10 bases from J, with 10 bases between. This CDR3 region has 12 residues. Time point described: persistent/refractory GD, antithyroid drugs over 5 years with positive TRAb. Construction of the TCR library relied on RNA isolated from PBMCs. Study results and caveats: Favoring TRBV28, TRBJ1-2 and TRBJ2-5 was a feature seen in persistent disease.

This rearrangement joins TRBV2 to TRBJ1-6, with D hard to call. This receptor was identified in a female donor with Graves disease. Sequenced here: peripheral blood mononuclear cells (PBMCs), sampled when the disease was refractory, from a patient treated with antithyroid drugs. The CDR3, as DNA: TGTGCCAGCAGCTCCGGGCGGTCACCCCTCCACTTT. Its translation: CASSSGRSPLHF.